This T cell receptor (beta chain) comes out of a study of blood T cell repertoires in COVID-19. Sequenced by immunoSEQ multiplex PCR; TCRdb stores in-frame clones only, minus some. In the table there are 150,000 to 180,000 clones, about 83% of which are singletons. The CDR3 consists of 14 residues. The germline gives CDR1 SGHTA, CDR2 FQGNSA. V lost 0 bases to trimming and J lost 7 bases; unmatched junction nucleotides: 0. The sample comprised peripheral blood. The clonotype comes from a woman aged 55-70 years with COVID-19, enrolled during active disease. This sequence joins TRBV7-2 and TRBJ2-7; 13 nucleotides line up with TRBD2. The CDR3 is CASSLAGLAGEQYF. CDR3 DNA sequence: TGTGCCAGCAGCTTAGCGGGACTAGCGGGGGAGCAGTACTTC.